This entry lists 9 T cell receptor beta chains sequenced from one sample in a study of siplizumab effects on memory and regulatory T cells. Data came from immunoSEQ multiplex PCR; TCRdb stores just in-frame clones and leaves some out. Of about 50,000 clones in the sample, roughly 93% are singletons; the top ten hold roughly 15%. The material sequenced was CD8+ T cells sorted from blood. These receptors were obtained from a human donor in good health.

The CDR3 protein is CASSWGQVQGPGELFF. Written as DNA, the CDR3 is TGTGCCAGCAGCTGGGGACAGGTACAGGGTCCCGGGGAGCTGTTTTTT. The chain is built from TRBV5-4 and TRBJ2-2; 8 nucleotides align to TRBD1. Germline V CDR1 and CDR2: SGHNT, YYREEE (reference sequence). V shed 3 bases and J 6 bases; nucleotides not matched to a gene: 10. The CDR3 is 16 residues long.

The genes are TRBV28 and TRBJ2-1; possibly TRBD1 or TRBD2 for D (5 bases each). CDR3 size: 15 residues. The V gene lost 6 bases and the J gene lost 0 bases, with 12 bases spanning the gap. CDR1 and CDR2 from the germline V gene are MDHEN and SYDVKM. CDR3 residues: CASRLGVLSYNEQFF. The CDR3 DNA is TGTGCCAGCAGGTTGGGGGTTCTCTCCTACAATGAGCAGTTCTTC.

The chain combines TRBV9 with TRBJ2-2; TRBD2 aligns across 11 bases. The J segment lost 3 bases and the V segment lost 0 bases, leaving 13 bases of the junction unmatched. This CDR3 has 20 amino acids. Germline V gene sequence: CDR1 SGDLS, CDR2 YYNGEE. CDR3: CASSVAQAILAGDDTGELFF. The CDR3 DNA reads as TGTGCCAGCAGCGTAGCTCAGGCCATACTAGCGGGAGACGACACCGGGGAGCTGTTTTTT.

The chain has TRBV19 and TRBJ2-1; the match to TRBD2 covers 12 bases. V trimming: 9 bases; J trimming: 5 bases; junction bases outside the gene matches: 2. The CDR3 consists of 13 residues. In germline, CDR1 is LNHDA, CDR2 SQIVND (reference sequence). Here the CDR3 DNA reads TGTGCCAGGGGACTAGCGGGTGACAATGAGCAGTTCTTC. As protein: CARGLAGDNEQFF.

The CDR3 loop is CSVNGYDTNEQFF. CDR3 sequence (DNA): TGCAGCGTTAACGGATACGACACTAATGAGCAGTTCTTC. J is TRBJ2-1 and V is TRBV29-1; D remains ambiguous. In germline, CDR1 is SQVTM, CDR2 ANQGSEA. This CDR3 comprises 13 residues. Trimming took 5 bases from V and 7 from J, leaving 15 bases between them.

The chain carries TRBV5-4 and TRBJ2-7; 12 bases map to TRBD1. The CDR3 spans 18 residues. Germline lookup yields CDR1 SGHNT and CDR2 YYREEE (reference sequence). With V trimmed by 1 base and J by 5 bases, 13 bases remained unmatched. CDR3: CASSLIDLSRDRGHEQYF. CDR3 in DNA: TGTGCCAGCAGCTTGATCGATTTATCCCGGGACAGGGGGCACGAGCAGTACTTC.

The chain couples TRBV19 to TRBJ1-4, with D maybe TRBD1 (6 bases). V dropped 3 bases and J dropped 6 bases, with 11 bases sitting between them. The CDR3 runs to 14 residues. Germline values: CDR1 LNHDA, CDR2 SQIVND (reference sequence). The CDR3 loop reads CASSIGTGYEKLFF. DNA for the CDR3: TGTGCCAGTAGTATTGGAACAGGGTATGAAAAACTGTTTTTT. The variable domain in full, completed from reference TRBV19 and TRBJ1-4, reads DGGITQSPKYLFRKEGQNVTLSCEQNLNHDAMYWYRQDPGQGLRLIYYSQIVNDFQKGDIAEGYSVSREKKESFPLTVTSAQKNPTAFYLCASSIGTGYEKLFFGSGTQLSVL.

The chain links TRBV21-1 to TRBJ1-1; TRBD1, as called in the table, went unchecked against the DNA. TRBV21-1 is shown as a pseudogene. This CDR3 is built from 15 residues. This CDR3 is CASSRPDRGYTEAFF. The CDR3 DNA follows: TGTGCCAGCAGCAGACCAGACAGGGGGTACACTGAAGCTTTCTTT.

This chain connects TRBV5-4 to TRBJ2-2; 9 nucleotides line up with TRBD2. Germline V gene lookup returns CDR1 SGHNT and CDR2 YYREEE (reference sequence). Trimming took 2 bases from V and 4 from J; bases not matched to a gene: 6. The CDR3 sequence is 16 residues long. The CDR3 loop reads CASSFKREAGTGELFF. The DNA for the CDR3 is TGTGCCAGCAGCTTCAAGCGGGAGGCAGGCACCGGGGAGCTGTTTTTT.